These T cell receptor beta chains were read from a single sample in a study of T-cell reconstitution after alpha-beta-depleted transplantation in children. From the PCR reads, TCRdb called clonotypes with MiXCR, one entry per CDR3 protein. The sample contains 250,000 to 300,000 distinct CDR3 sequences, roughly 8.2% of which appear only once. Source: peripheral blood, taken 360 days after TCRalphabeta/CD19-depleted stem cell transplant. The receptors originated from a female patient between 2 and 15 years old who had a stem cell transplant for Fanconi anemia, so the T cells may come from the graft donor. Both conserved end residues are part of each CDR3. The order of the fields is D gene, clone size, J gene, V gene, CDR3 protein, CDR3 DNA. A D gene is named only where the DNA matches it firmly. The size entry is marked missing in some rows and otherwise reads once, few, many or a size class.

D: TRBD1
size: few
J: TRBJ1-5
V: TRBV7-2
CDR3: CASSLARTGERDQPQHF
DNA: TGTGCCAGCAGCTTAGCACGGACAGGGGAGCGAGATCAGCCCCAGCATTTT

D: TRBD2
size: NA
J: TRBJ2-3
V: TRBV4-1
CDR3: CASSYRPGLAVSSDTQYF
DNA: TGCGCCAGCAGCTACAGACCTGGACTAGCGGTTAGCTCAGATACGCAGTATTTT

D: NA
size: few
J: TRBJ2-1
V: TRBV18
CDR3: CASSPGTFSPNEQFF
DNA: TGTGCCAGCTCCCCCGGGACATTCAGTCCCAATGAGCAGTTCTTC

D: TRBD1
size: many
J: TRBJ1-6
V: TRBV5-1
CDR3: CASSLNRDRLTPLHF
DNA: TGCGCCAGCAGCTTAAACCGGGACAGGCTCACACCCCTCCACTTT

D: NA
size: few
J: TRBJ1-5
V: TRBV6-1
CDR3: CASRRGQSENQPQHF
DNA: TGTGCCAGCAGGCGTGGACAGTCCGAAAATCAGCCCCAGCATTTT

D: NA
size: many
J: TRBJ2-1
V: TRBV7-2
CDR3: CASSLGAINQFF
DNA: TGTGCCAGCAGCTTAGGGGCTATCAACCAGTTCTTC

D: NA
size: many
J: TRBJ2-3
V: TRBV7-8
CDR3: CASTLMGLARTDTQYF
DNA: TGTGCCAGCACCCTCATGGGGCTAGCCCGCACAGATACGCAGTATTTT

D: TRBD2
size: many
J: TRBJ2-2
V: TRBV12-3/TRBV12-4
CDR3: CASRNTGGWTGELFF
DNA: TGTGCCAGCAGAAACACGGGGGGGTGGACCGGGGAGCTGTTTTTT

D: NA
size: many
J: TRBJ2-7
V: TRBV6-6
CDR3: CASSIYQIHEQYF
DNA: TGTGCCAGCAGTATCTACCAAATCCACGAGCAGTACTTC

D: NA
size: many
J: TRBJ2-3
V: TRBV4-2
CDR3: CASSQDGTRTDTQYF
DNA: TGTGCCAGCAGCCAAGACGGAACCCGCACAGATACGCAGTATTTT

D: NA
size: many
J: TRBJ1-1
V: TRBV6-5
CDR3: CASSYSGGGPNTEAFF
DNA: TGTGCCAGCAGTTACTCCGGTGGCGGACCGAACACTGAAGCTTTCTTT

D: NA
size: many
J: TRBJ1-2
V: TRBV3-1
CDR3: CASSQGTGYTF
DNA: TGTGCCAGCAGCCAAGGGACTGGCTACACCTTC

D: TRBD1
size: NA
J: TRBJ1-6
V: TRBV18
CDR3: CASSPLTTGVGSPLHF
DNA: TGTGCCAGCTCACCATTAACTACAGGGGTTGGTTCACCCCTCCACTTT

D: NA
size: many
J: TRBJ2-2
V: TRBV18
CDR3: CASSPGQGNTGELFF
DNA: TGTGCCAGCTCACCAGGCCAGGGGAACACCGGGGAGCTGTTTTTT

D: NA
size: many
J: TRBJ2-6
V: TRBV3-1
CDR3: CASSQGPQANVLTF
DNA: TGTGCCAGCAGCCAAGGACCACAGGCCAACGTCCTGACTTTC

D: NA
size: few
J: TRBJ1-6
V: TRBV5-1
CDR3: CASSLGYRTAYNSPLHF
DNA: TGCGCCAGCAGCTTGGGCTACAGGACAGCCTATAATTCACCCCTCCACTTT

D: TRBD2
size: few
J: TRBJ2-1
V: TRBV4-1
CDR3: CASSRGLAEYNEQFF
DNA: TGCGCCAGCAGCCGAGGACTAGCGGAGTACAATGAGCAGTTCTTC

D: TRBD2
size: many
J: TRBJ2-3
V: TRBV4-2
CDR3: CASSLGGELTDTQYF
DNA: TGTGCCAGCTCCCTGGGGGGGGAACTCACAGATACGCAGTATTTT

D: NA
size: many
J: TRBJ1-1
V: TRBV6-1
CDR3: CASSGYSSVSEAFF
DNA: TGTGCCAGCAGTGGGTATTCGTCAGTAAGTGAAGCTTTCTTT

D: NA
size: many
J: TRBJ2-3
V: TRBV12-3/TRBV12-4
CDR3: CASVSAYPGLRTDTQYF
DNA: TGTGCCTCTGTTTCAGCATATCCGGGACTCCGCACAGATACGCAGTATTTT

D: NA
size: many
J: TRBJ1-1
V: TRBV7-9
CDR3: CASSFIPGHPDTEAFF
DNA: TGTGCCAGCAGCTTTATACCGGGCCACCCCGACACTGAAGCTTTCTTT

D: NA
size: NA
J: TRBJ1-1
V: TRBV6-2/TRBV6-3
CDR3: CASSYNPWSETPNTEAFF
DNA: TGTGCCAGCAGTTACAATCCGTGGTCCGAGACACCGAACACTGAAGCTTTCTTT

D: NA
size: few
J: TRBJ1-4
V: TRBV7-9
CDR3: CASGDGDSTNEKLFF
DNA: TGTGCCAGCGGAGACGGAGACTCAACTAATGAAAAACTGTTTTTT

D: NA
size: many
J: TRBJ2-2
V: TRBV11-2
CDR3: CASSFSGPGELFF
DNA: TGTGCCAGCAGCTTTTCCGGTCCCGGGGAGCTGTTTTTT

D: TRBD2
size: many
J: TRBJ2-5
V: TRBV28
CDR3: CASSFAGVQYQETQYF
DNA: TGTGCCAGCAGTTTTGCGGGAGTACAATACCAAGAGACCCAGTACTTC

D: NA
size: many
J: TRBJ1-1
V: TRBV7-9
CDR3: CASSWEGLMNTEAFF
DNA: TGTGCCAGCAGCTGGGAGGGACTGATGAACACTGAAGCTTTCTTT

D: NA
size: many
J: TRBJ2-1
V: TRBV9
CDR3: CASSVGGTGLAYEQFF
DNA: TGTGCCAGCAGCGTAGGAGGGACGGGCCTTGCCTATGAGCAGTTCTTC

D: TRBD2
size: many
J: TRBJ2-3
V: TRBV7-3
CDR3: CASGTSGGSTDTQYF
DNA: TGTGCCAGTGGGACTAGCGGGGGGAGCACAGATACGCAGTATTTT

D: NA
size: few
J: TRBJ2-2
V: TRBV19
CDR3: CASSVNRENTGELFF
DNA: TGTGCCAGTAGTGTCAACAGGGAGAACACCGGGGAGCTGTTTTTT

D: NA
size: many
J: TRBJ1-6
V: TRBV20-1
CDR3: CSVQTRESPLHF
DNA: TGCAGTGTTCAGACACGGGAATCACCCCTCCACTTT

D: NA
size: NA
J: TRBJ1-5
V: TRBV28
CDR3: CASRIQGSAFF
DNA: TGTGCCAGCAGGATACAGGGCAGCGCTTTTTTT

D: NA
size: few
J: TRBJ2-7
V: TRBV6-1
CDR3: CASSERAAYEQYF
DNA: TGTGCCAGCAGTGAAAGGGCCGCCTACGAGCAGTACTTC

D: NA
size: medium-sized
J: TRBJ2-1
V: TRBV2
CDR3: CASSDIPGQYNEQFF
DNA: TGTGCCAGCAGTGATATTCCAGGACAGTACAATGAGCAGTTCTTC

D: NA
size: few
J: TRBJ1-5
V: TRBV5-6
CDR3: CASSRWDLMGQPQHF
DNA: TGTGCCAGCAGCCGATGGGATTTAATGGGCCAGCCCCAGCATTTT

D: TRBD2
size: many
J: TRBJ2-5
V: TRBV5-1
CDR3: CASTGRAGPQETQYF
DNA: TGCGCCAGCACCGGGAGAGCGGGACCTCAAGAGACCCAGTACTTC

D: NA
size: many
J: TRBJ1-2
V: TRBV5-1
CDR3: CASSSQGRNGEDYGYTF
DNA: TGCGCCAGCAGCTCCCAGGGACGGAATGGAGAGGACTATGGCTACACCTTC

D: NA
size: NA
J: TRBJ2-4
V: TRBV28
CDR3: CASSLSRWVHIQYF
DNA: TGTGCCAGCAGTTTGTCCCGCTGGGTACACATTCAGTACTTC

D: NA
size: few
J: TRBJ2-3
V: TRBV5-1
CDR3: CASSTPKAWDSTDTQYF
DNA: TGCGCCAGCAGCACCCCCAAGGCATGGGATAGCACAGATACGCAGTATTTT

D: NA
size: few
J: TRBJ1-5
V: TRBV20-1
CDR3: CSAFDSLGNQPQHF
DNA: TGCAGTGCCTTCGACAGTTTGGGCAATCAGCCCCAGCATTTT

D: TRBD1
size: many
J: TRBJ1-1
V: TRBV12-3/TRBV12-4
CDR3: CASSLRLGDRANTEAFF
DNA: TGTGCCAGCAGTTTACGCCTAGGGGACAGGGCAAACACTGAAGCTTTCTTT

D: TRBD2
size: NA
J: TRBJ2-1
V: TRBV11-1
CDR3: CASAEGGLAGGPPSYNEQFF
DNA: TGTGCCAGCGCTGAAGGGGGACTAGCGGGGGGGCCCCCATCCTACAATGAGCAGTTCTTC

D: TRBD1
size: many
J: TRBJ2-1
V: TRBV4-1
CDR3: CASKGAEYYNEQFF
DNA: TGCGCCAGCAAGGGGGCGGAGTACTACAATGAGCAGTTCTTC

D: NA
size: few
J: TRBJ2-1
V: TRBV6-2/TRBV6-3
CDR3: CASSSDRYNEQFF
DNA: TGTGCCAGCAGTTCTGACAGATACAATGAGCAGTTCTTC

D: NA
size: NA
J: TRBJ2-1
V: TRBV6-2/TRBV6-3
CDR3: CASSYYGTPNEQFF
DNA: TGTGCCAGCAGTTACTACGGGACTCCTAATGAGCAGTTCTTC

D: NA
size: many
J: TRBJ2-3
V: TRBV5-1
CDR3: CASSLTGGKTTDTQYF
DNA: TGCGCCAGCAGCTTAACCGGAGGGAAAACCACAGATACGCAGTATTTT

D: TRBD2
size: many
J: TRBJ2-5
V: TRBV27
CDR3: CASLSLAGGPETQYF
DNA: TGTGCCAGCCTATCGCTCGCGGGGGGTCCAGAGACCCAGTACTTC

D: NA
size: NA
J: TRBJ2-5
V: TRBV27
CDR3: CASSSRLPLWETQYF
DNA: TGTGCCAGCAGCTCTCGACTTCCCCTGTGGGAGACCCAGTACTTC

D: NA
size: few
J: TRBJ1-4
V: TRBV9
CDR3: CASSVGRALNEKLFF
DNA: TGTGCCAGCAGCGTAGGCCGAGCCTTGAATGAAAAACTGTTTTTT

D: TRBD2
size: many
J: TRBJ2-1
V: TRBV9
CDR3: CASSVRLGLASGEQFF
DNA: TGTGCCAGCAGCGTACGTTTAGGACTAGCTTCGGGTGAGCAGTTCTTC

D: TRBD1
size: few
J: TRBJ1-1
V: TRBV2
CDR3: CASRNPGQGQRNTEAFF
DNA: TGTGCCAGCAGAAACCCGGGACAGGGACAAAGGAACACTGAAGCTTTCTTT